A selection of T cell receptor beta chains follows, all from one sample in a study of human T cells and chemical hapten exposure. TCRdb independently ran MiXCR on the RACE reads; one entry per CDR3 protein. The data contain roughly 43,000 distinct CDR3 sequences, 9.6% of them singletons. Here the sequenced sample was whole blood, taken in connection with sensitization to the hapten diphenylcyclopropenone (DPC). The receptors shown here come from a woman aged 25 to 39 with alopecia areata. Some clones in this sample may be carry-over from other donors' samples. Both conserved end residues are part of each CDR3. D genes are given only for firm matches. Only some rows state a clone size, as once, few, many or a class for expanded clones.

CDR3aa: CSAGWGPDTEAFF
CDR3nt: TGCAGCGCCGGATGGGGGCCGGACACTGAAGCTTTCTTT
j_gene: TRBJ1-1
abundance: many
d_gene: .
v_gene: TRBV29-1

CDR3aa: CASSQDRGGGYEQYF
CDR3nt: TGTGCCAGCAGCCAAGACAGGGGAGGTGGGTACGAGCAGTACTTC
j_gene: TRBJ2-7
abundance: .
d_gene: TRBD1
v_gene: TRBV7-2

CDR3aa: CASSLAGVGYGYTF
CDR3nt: TGTGCCAGCAGCTTGGCAGGGGTTGGCTATGGCTACACCTTC
j_gene: TRBJ1-2
abundance: few
d_gene: .
v_gene: TRBV5-4

CDR3aa: CASSYSGQETYNEQFF
CDR3nt: TGTGCCAGCAGTTACTCCGGACAGGAGACCTACAATGAGCAGTTCTTC
j_gene: TRBJ2-1
abundance: few
d_gene: TRBD1
v_gene: TRBV6-6

CDR3aa: CATIRTGYNTGELFF
CDR3nt: TGTGCCACCATTCGGACAGGGTACAACACCGGGGAGCTGTTTTTT
j_gene: TRBJ2-2
abundance: many
d_gene: TRBD1
v_gene: TRBV6-5

CDR3aa: CASSPTEWRNEKLFF
CDR3nt: TGTGCCAGCAGTCCCACCGAGTGGCGGAATGAAAAACTGTTTTTT
j_gene: TRBJ1-4
abundance: once
d_gene: .
v_gene: TRBV27

CDR3aa: CASSRTGNYGYTF
CDR3nt: TGTGCCAGCAGCCGGACAGGGAACTATGGCTACACCTTC
j_gene: TRBJ1-2
abundance: few
d_gene: TRBD1
v_gene: TRBV2

CDR3aa: CATSDLDGNGYTF
CDR3nt: TGTGCCACCAGTGATCTGGACGGTAATGGCTACACCTTC
j_gene: TRBJ1-2
abundance: many
d_gene: .
v_gene: TRBV24-1

CDR3aa: CASSSGQWDGYTF
CDR3nt: TGTGCCAGCAGCTCAGGACAGTGGGATGGCTACACCTTC
j_gene: TRBJ1-2
abundance: many
d_gene: .
v_gene: TRBV3-1

CDR3aa: CASSTMTGGNTEAFF
CDR3nt: TGTGCCAGCAGTACCATGACAGGGGGGAACACTGAAGCTTTCTTT
j_gene: TRBJ1-1
abundance: many
d_gene: TRBD1
v_gene: TRBV27

CDR3aa: CASSGVGSDTQYF
CDR3nt: TGTGCCAGCAGTGGTGTGGGGTCAGATACGCAGTATTTT
j_gene: TRBJ2-3
abundance: medium-sized
d_gene: .
v_gene: TRBV7-2

CDR3aa: CASSIERGDSGKLFF
CDR3nt: TGTGCCAGTAGTATAGAAAGAGGGGACAGCGGAAAACTGTTTTTT
j_gene: TRBJ1-4
abundance: .
d_gene: TRBD1
v_gene: TRBV19

CDR3aa: CASSEASFMRGGRTGELFF
CDR3nt: TGTGCCAGCAGTGAAGCCAGTTTTATGCGGGGGGGCCGCACCGGGGAGCTGTTTTTT
j_gene: TRBJ2-2
abundance: few
d_gene: TRBD2
v_gene: TRBV2

CDR3aa: CSSQVDGTDTQYF
CDR3nt: TGCAGTTCACAGGTAGACGGCACGGATACGCAGTATTTT
j_gene: TRBJ2-3
abundance: .
d_gene: .
v_gene: TRBV20-1

CDR3aa: CASSQDDPGGTWDEQFF
CDR3nt: TGCGCCAGCAGCCAAGATGATCCAGGGGGTACTTGGGATGAGCAGTTCTTC
j_gene: TRBJ2-1
abundance: .
d_gene: TRBD1
v_gene: TRBV4-3

CDR3aa: CASSPSVEGTGQFF
CDR3nt: TGTGCCAGCAGCCCTTCAGTTGAGGGTACTGGGCAGTTCTTC
j_gene: TRBJ2-1
abundance: many
d_gene: .
v_gene: TRBV6-2/TRBV6-3

CDR3aa: CASSLGSNQPQHF
CDR3nt: TGTGCCAGCAGTTTAGGGAGCAATCAGCCCCAGCATTTT
j_gene: TRBJ1-5
abundance: many
d_gene: .
v_gene: TRBV12-3/TRBV12-4

CDR3aa: CASSPRDRENNEQFF
CDR3nt: TGTGCCAGCAGCCCACGGGACAGGGAAAACAATGAGCAGTTCTTC
j_gene: TRBJ2-1
abundance: many
d_gene: TRBD1
v_gene: TRBV7-2

CDR3aa: CASSFGAQPYF
CDR3nt: TGTGCCAGCAGCTTTGGTGCGCAACCGTACTTC
j_gene: TRBJ2-5
abundance: few
d_gene: .
v_gene: TRBV7-2

CDR3aa: CSALGLAGQDEQYF
CDR3nt: TGCAGTGCCCTCGGACTAGCGGGACAAGACGAGCAGTACTTC
j_gene: TRBJ2-7
abundance: few
d_gene: TRBD2
v_gene: TRBV20-1

CDR3aa: CASSPIAGGSTDTQYF
CDR3nt: TGTGCCAGCAGCCCGATCGCGGGGGGGAGCACAGATACGCAGTATTTT
j_gene: TRBJ2-3
abundance: many
d_gene: TRBD2
v_gene: TRBV7-2

CDR3aa: CASSVTDRPDTQYF
CDR3nt: TGTGCCAGCAGTGTAACCGACAGGCCAGATACGCAGTATTTT
j_gene: TRBJ2-3
abundance: .
d_gene: .
v_gene: TRBV28

CDR3aa: CASSSGSQGEAKNIQYF
CDR3nt: TGTGCCAGCAGCTCCGGGAGCCAGGGAGAGGCCAAAAACATTCAGTACTTC
j_gene: TRBJ2-4
abundance: many
d_gene: .
v_gene: TRBV13

CDR3aa: CASSPGLAGAETQYF
CDR3nt: TGTGCCAGCAGCCCCGGCCTAGCGGGGGCAGAGACCCAGTACTTC
j_gene: TRBJ2-5
abundance: .
d_gene: TRBD2
v_gene: TRBV7-6

CDR3aa: CASSPGLAGRRDTQYF
CDR3nt: TGTGCTAGCAGCCCGGGATTAGCGGGGAGGCGGGATACGCAGTATTTT
j_gene: TRBJ2-3
abundance: many
d_gene: TRBD2
v_gene: TRBV7-7

CDR3aa: CASSPDYEQYF
CDR3nt: TGTGCCAGCAGCCCAGACTACGAGCAGTACTTC
j_gene: TRBJ2-7
abundance: many
d_gene: .
v_gene: TRBV7-8

CDR3aa: CASSESENTEAFF
CDR3nt: TGTGCCAGCAGTGAGTCCGAAAACACTGAAGCTTTCTTT
j_gene: TRBJ1-1
abundance: many
d_gene: .
v_gene: TRBV6-1

CDR3aa: CASAVAVFFYEQYF
CDR3nt: TGCGCCAGCGCTGTGGCGGTTTTTTTCTACGAGCAGTACTTC
j_gene: TRBJ2-7
abundance: few
d_gene: .
v_gene: TRBV4-1

CDR3aa: CASSPEGAGASYEQYF
CDR3nt: TGTGCCAGCAGCCCCGAGGGGGCGGGGGCCTCCTACGAGCAGTACTTC
j_gene: TRBJ2-7
abundance: many
d_gene: .
v_gene: TRBV7-6

CDR3aa: CASSTYRGQETQYF
CDR3nt: TGTGCCAGCAGCACCTACAGGGGTCAAGAGACCCAGTACTTC
j_gene: TRBJ2-5
abundance: .
d_gene: TRBD1
v_gene: TRBV11-2

CDR3aa: CASSIQGAEAFF
CDR3nt: TGTGCCAGTAGTATTCAGGGGGCTGAAGCTTTCTTT
j_gene: TRBJ1-1
abundance: few
d_gene: TRBD1
v_gene: TRBV19

CDR3aa: CASALPSDGDTGELFF
CDR3nt: TGTGCCAGCGCCCTGCCATCCGATGGCGACACCGGGGAGCTGTTTTTT
j_gene: TRBJ2-2
abundance: many
d_gene: .
v_gene: TRBV6-6

CDR3aa: CASSLVFTDTQYF
CDR3nt: TGTGCCAGCAGCTTAGTGTTCACAGATACGCAGTATTTT
j_gene: TRBJ2-3
abundance: many
d_gene: .
v_gene: TRBV7-2

CDR3aa: CSAPSPPGLSFPNYGYTF
CDR3nt: TGCAGTGCTCCAAGCCCTCCGGGGCTCTCATTTCCTAACTATGGCTACACCTTC
j_gene: TRBJ1-2
abundance: many
d_gene: .
v_gene: TRBV20-1

CDR3aa: CASSGRQGSTDTQYF
CDR3nt: TGTGCCAGCAGCGGAAGACAGGGTAGCACAGATACGCAGTATTTT
j_gene: TRBJ2-3
abundance: few
d_gene: TRBD1
v_gene: TRBV2

CDR3aa: CASSFDTGRNSPLHF
CDR3nt: TGCGCCAGCAGCTTTGATACCGGACGGAATTCACCCCTCCACTTT
j_gene: TRBJ1-6
abundance: .
d_gene: .
v_gene: TRBV5-1

CDR3aa: CASSWTSGGTGELFF
CDR3nt: TGCGCCAGCAGCTGGACTAGCGGGGGCACCGGGGAGCTGTTTTTT
j_gene: TRBJ2-2
abundance: .
d_gene: TRBD2
v_gene: TRBV5-1

CDR3aa: CASSLGGAGTGRGNEQFF
CDR3nt: TGTGCCAGCAGCCTAGGGGGAGCCGGGACAGGCCGAGGGAATGAGCAGTTCTTC
j_gene: TRBJ2-1
abundance: many
d_gene: TRBD1
v_gene: TRBV7-8

CDR3aa: CASSFVLAGGTDTQYF
CDR3nt: TGTGCCAGCAGTTTCGTCCTAGCGGGGGGCACAGATACGCAGTATTTT
j_gene: TRBJ2-3
abundance: many
d_gene: TRBD2
v_gene: TRBV28

CDR3aa: CASSSRTGNTDTQYF
CDR3nt: TGTGCCAGCTCATCACGGACAGGGAACACAGATACGCAGTATTTT
j_gene: TRBJ2-3
abundance: many
d_gene: TRBD1
v_gene: TRBV18

CDR3aa: CASSPLVDTQYF
CDR3nt: TGTGCCAGCAGTCCCTTAGTTGATACGCAGTATTTT
j_gene: TRBJ2-3
abundance: .
d_gene: .
v_gene: TRBV11-2

CDR3aa: CASRTGTVTSGNTIYF
CDR3nt: TGTGCCAGCAGAACCGGGACAGTCACCTCTGGAAACACCATATATTTT
j_gene: TRBJ1-3
abundance: .
d_gene: TRBD1
v_gene: TRBV7-2

CDR3aa: CASTPSQPHQETQYF
CDR3nt: TGTGCCAGCACCCCATCCCAGCCCCACCAAGAGACCCAGTACTTC
j_gene: TRBJ2-5
abundance: many
d_gene: .
v_gene: TRBV11-2

CDR3aa: CASSQEVQGARNGELFF
CDR3nt: TGTGCCAGCAGCCAAGAGGTTCAGGGGGCGAGGAACGGGGAGCTGTTTTTT
j_gene: TRBJ2-2
abundance: many
d_gene: TRBD1
v_gene: TRBV3-1

CDR3aa: CASSIARTISLDQPQHF
CDR3nt: TGTGCCAGTAGTATTGCTCGGACAATATCCTTGGATCAGCCCCAGCATTTT
j_gene: TRBJ1-5
abundance: few
d_gene: .
v_gene: TRBV19

CDR3aa: CSASFNYGYTF
CDR3nt: TGCAGTGCTTCCTTTAACTATGGCTACACCTTC
j_gene: TRBJ1-2
abundance: .
d_gene: .
v_gene: TRBV20-1

CDR3aa: CSAMRSSNQPQHF
CDR3nt: TGCAGTGCTATGCGGTCGAGCAATCAGCCCCAGCATTTT
j_gene: TRBJ1-5
abundance: few
d_gene: .
v_gene: TRBV20-1

CDR3aa: CASIWGNTIYF
CDR3nt: TGTGCCAGCATATGGGGTAACACCATATATTTT
j_gene: TRBJ1-3
abundance: many
d_gene: .
v_gene: TRBV12-3/TRBV12-4

CDR3aa: CAWSAQGQRRVRADTQYF
CDR3nt: TGTGCCTGGAGTGCACAGGGGCAGAGAAGGGTTCGGGCGGATACGCAGTATTTT
j_gene: TRBJ2-3
abundance: .
d_gene: TRBD1
v_gene: TRBV30

CDR3aa: CAIRRGVEETQYF
CDR3nt: TGTGCCATCAGGAGAGGGGTGGAGGAGACCCAGTACTTC
j_gene: TRBJ2-5
abundance: .
d_gene: .
v_gene: TRBV10-3

CDR3aa: CSIRQGALGSPLHF
CDR3nt: TGCAGCATCAGACAGGGGGCCCTAGGTTCACCCCTCCACTTT
j_gene: TRBJ1-6
abundance: few
d_gene: TRBD1
v_gene: TRBV29-1

CDR3aa: CASSVVGETQYF
CDR3nt: TGTGCCAGCAGCGTAGTCGGAGAGACCCAGTACTTC
j_gene: TRBJ2-5
abundance: few
d_gene: .
v_gene: TRBV9

CDR3aa: CASSITGQVIYTIYF
CDR3nt: TGTGCCAGCAGTATAACGGGACAGGTCATATACACCATATATTTT
j_gene: TRBJ1-3
abundance: many
d_gene: TRBD1
v_gene: TRBV28

CDR3aa: CASSFLGSEQYF
CDR3nt: TGTGCCAGCAGTTTTTTGGGTTCCGAGCAGTACTTC
j_gene: TRBJ2-7
abundance: many
d_gene: .
v_gene: TRBV12-3/TRBV12-4

CDR3aa: CASSQALTALQNSPLHF
CDR3nt: TGTGCCAGCAGCCAAGCACTCACGGCTCTCCAAAATTCACCCCTCCACTTT
j_gene: TRBJ1-6
abundance: .
d_gene: .
v_gene: TRBV14

CDR3aa: CASNTGMNTEAFF
CDR3nt: TGTGCCAGCAATACAGGGATGAACACTGAAGCTTTCTTT
j_gene: TRBJ1-1
abundance: .
d_gene: .
v_gene: TRBV28

CDR3aa: CASSPGRGGGTEAFF
CDR3nt: TGTGCCAGCAGTCCAGGACGCGGGGGAGGGACTGAAGCTTTCTTT
j_gene: TRBJ1-1
abundance: many
d_gene: .
v_gene: TRBV7-6